The source of this T cell receptor (beta chain) is a study of blood T cell repertoires in COVID-19. Study at large: Samples of COVID-19 (acute and convalescent) were obtained from the United States, Italy and Spain. T cells, B-cell-depleted T cells, or PBMCs supplied cDNA or gDNA.

With 0 bases clipped from V and 8 bases from J, the junction kept 15 bases outside the gene matches. CDR1 MNHEY and CDR2 SMNVEV come from the germline V gene (reference sequence). The CDR3 has 17 residues. In the study's own analysis: Estimation of nucleated cell counts was performed using reference gene primer amplification. Here immunoSEQ multiplex PCR was the method, and the copy in TCRdb shows in-frame clones only, minus some. That table is the source of V, J and clone size, and D and trimming were worked out from the DNA. The repertoire includes about 350,000 clones, about 90% of them detected once, and 2.5% to 4% sits in the top ten.

The sequencing input was peripheral blood. This TCR came from a woman under 30 who had recovered from COVID-19. The genes are TRBV27 and TRBJ1-2, with 7 bases identical to TRBD1. The CDR3 sequence: CASSLSLSTGPIWGYTF. CDR3 bases: TGTGCCAGCAGTTTATCCCTCTCGACAGGGCCGATATGGGGCTACACCTTC.